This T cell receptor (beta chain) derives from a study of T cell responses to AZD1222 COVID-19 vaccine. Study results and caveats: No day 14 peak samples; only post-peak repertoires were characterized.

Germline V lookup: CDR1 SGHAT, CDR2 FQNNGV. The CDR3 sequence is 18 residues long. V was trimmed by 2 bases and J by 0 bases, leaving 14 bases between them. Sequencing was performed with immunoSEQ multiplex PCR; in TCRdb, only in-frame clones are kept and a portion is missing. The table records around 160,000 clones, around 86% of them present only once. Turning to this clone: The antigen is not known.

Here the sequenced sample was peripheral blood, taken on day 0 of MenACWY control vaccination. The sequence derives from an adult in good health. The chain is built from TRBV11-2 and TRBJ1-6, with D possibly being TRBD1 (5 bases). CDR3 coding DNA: TGTGCCAGCAGCTTAAGGGGTTTTGGTTCCTCCTATAATTCACCCCTCCACTTT. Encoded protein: CASSLRGFGSSYNSPLHF.